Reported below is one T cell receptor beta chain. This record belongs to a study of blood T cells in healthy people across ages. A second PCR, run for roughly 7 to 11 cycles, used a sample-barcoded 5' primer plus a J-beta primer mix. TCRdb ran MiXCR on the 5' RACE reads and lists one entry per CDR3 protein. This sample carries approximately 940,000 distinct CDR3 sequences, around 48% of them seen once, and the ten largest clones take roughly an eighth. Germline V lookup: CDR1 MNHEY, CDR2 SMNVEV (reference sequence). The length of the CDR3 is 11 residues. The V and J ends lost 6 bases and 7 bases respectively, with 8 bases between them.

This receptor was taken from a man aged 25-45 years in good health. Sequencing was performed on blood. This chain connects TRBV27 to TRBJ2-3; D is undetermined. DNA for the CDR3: TGTGCCAGCAGAATGATAAATACGCAGTATTTT. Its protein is CASRMINTQYF.